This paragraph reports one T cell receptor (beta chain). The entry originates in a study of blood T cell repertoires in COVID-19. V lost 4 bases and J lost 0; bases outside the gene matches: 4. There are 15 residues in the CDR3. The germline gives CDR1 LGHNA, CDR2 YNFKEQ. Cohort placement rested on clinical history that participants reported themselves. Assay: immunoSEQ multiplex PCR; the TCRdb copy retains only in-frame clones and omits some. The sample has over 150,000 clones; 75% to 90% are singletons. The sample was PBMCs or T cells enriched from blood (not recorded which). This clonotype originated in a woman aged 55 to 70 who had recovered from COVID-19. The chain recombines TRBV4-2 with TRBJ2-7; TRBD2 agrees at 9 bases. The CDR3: CASSLSGGTSYEQYF. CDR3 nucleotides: TGTGCCAGCAGCCTTAGCGGGGGTACCTCCTACGAGCAGTACTTC.